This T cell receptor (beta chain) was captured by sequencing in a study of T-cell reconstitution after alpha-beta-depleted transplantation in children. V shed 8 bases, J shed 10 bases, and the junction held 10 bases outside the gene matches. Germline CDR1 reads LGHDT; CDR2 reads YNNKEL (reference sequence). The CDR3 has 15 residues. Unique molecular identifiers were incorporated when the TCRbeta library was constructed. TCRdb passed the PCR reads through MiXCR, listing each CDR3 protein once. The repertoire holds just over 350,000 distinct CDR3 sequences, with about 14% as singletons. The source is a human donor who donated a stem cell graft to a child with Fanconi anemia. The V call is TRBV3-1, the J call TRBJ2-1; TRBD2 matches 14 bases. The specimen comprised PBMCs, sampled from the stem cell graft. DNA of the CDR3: TGTGCCAGCTGCCCGACTAGCGGGGGGGCAGGAGAGCAGTTCTTC. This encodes CASCPTSGGAGEQFF.